This T cell receptor beta chain was recorded in a study of T cells after somatic rescue of genetic block. CDR3 size: 12 residues. Trimming took 2 bases from V and 2 from J, leaving 4 bases between them. CDR1 is SGHNT, CDR2 YYREEE, per germline (reference sequence). Using immunoSEQ multiplex PCR, the repertoire was profiled, and TCRdb retains in-frame clones only, with some absent. The table lists fewer than 150,000 clones, 90% to 95% of them singletons. The source of this sequence is a woman aged 18-29 years. The V call is TRBV5-4, the J call TRBJ1-1, with D hard to call. Sequencing was carried out using peripheral blood mononuclear cells (PBMCs). In DNA, the CDR3 is TGTGCCAGCAGCTTTAGTAACACTGAAGCTTTCTTT. Translated, it gives CASSFSNTEAFF.